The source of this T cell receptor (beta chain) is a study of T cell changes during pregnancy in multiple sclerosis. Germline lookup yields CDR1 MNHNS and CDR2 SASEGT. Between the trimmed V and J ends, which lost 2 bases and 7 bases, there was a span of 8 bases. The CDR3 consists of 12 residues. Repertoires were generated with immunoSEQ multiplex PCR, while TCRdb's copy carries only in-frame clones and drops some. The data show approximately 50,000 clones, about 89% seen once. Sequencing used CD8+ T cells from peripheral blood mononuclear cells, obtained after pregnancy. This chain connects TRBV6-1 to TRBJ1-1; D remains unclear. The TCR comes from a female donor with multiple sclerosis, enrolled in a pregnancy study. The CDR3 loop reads CASSELADEAFF. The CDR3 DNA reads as TGTGCCAGCAGTGAACTGGCAGATGAAGCTTTCTTT.